Each of the 27 T cell receptor beta chains below was sequenced from the same sample in a study of blood T cell repertoires in COVID-19. Clones were read by immunoSEQ multiplex PCR, and TCRdb kept only the in-frame ones, dropping some. The repertoire holds over 300,000 clones, with 80% to 90% as singletons. The specimen sequenced was PBMCs or T cells enriched from blood (not recorded which). The receptors were gathered from a woman under 30 who had recovered from COVID-19.

The V call is TRBV9, the J call TRBJ2-7; D may be TRBD2 (5 bases). Between the trimmed V and J ends, which lost 0 bases and 5 bases, there was a span of 15 bases. The CDR3 runs to 15 residues. CDR1 is SGDLS and CDR2 is YYNGEE in the germline V gene. CDR3 protein: CASSVDGLANDEQYF. The CDR3 nucleotides read TGTGCCAGCAGCGTAGATGGGCTAGCAAACGACGAGCAGTACTTC.

V and J are TRBV30 and TRBJ2-6; D uncertain. The V end lost 5 bases, the J end lost 0 bases, and 11 bases lay between the germline ends. The CDR3 loop spans 15 amino acids. Germline values: CDR1 GTSNPN, CDR2 SVGIG (reference sequence). CDR3 coding DNA: TGTGCCTGGTGGATACCAGGCTCTGGGGCCAACGTCCTGACTTTC. Protein product: CAWWIPGSGANVLTF.

This chain links TRBV2 with TRBJ2-7, with unresolved D. Germline V gene lookup returns CDR1 SNHLY and CDR2 FYNNEI. CDR3 length: 11 residues. Trimming stripped 7 bases from V and 1 base from J, with 5 bases between. In DNA form, the CDR3 reads TGTGCCAGCAAGCTGTCCTACGAGCAGTACTTC. Translated, it gives CASKLSYEQYF.

V gene TRBV12-5 combines with J gene TRBJ1-5; 7 bases line up with TRBD1. CDR1 LGHNT and CDR2 FRNRAP come from the germline V gene. With 6 bases clipped from V and 0 bases from J, the junction kept 8 bases outside the gene matches. The CDR3 runs 16 residues. This CDR3 is CASGYGQEYSNQPQHF. The CDR3 bases are TGTGCTAGTGGCTACGGACAGGAGTATAGCAATCAGCCCCAGCATTTT.

V is TRBV27 and J is TRBJ2-7; D possibly corresponds to TRBD1 (6 bases). V lost 5 bases to trimming and J lost 6 bases, with 35 bases between them. The V gene's germline CDR1 is MNHEY and CDR2 SMNVEV (reference sequence). This CDR3 is 20 amino acids long. The CDR3 nucleotides are TGTGCCAGCAGTCGAATTTCCCAAGAACGGGACAACATTGAAGTGGGCGAGCAGTACTTC. Its translation is CASSRISQERDNIEVGEQYF.

The chain uses TRBV11-2 and TRBJ2-3; the match to TRBD1 covers 8 bases. The ends lost 5 bases at V and 2 bases at J; junction bases unmatched: 9. Looked up from germline, CDR1 is SGHAT and CDR2 is FQNNGV. This CDR3 comprises 16 residues. CDR3 in amino acids: CASSRTGTGFTDTQYF. The CDR3 DNA reads TGTGCCAGCAGCCGAACTGGGACAGGCTTCACAGATACGCAGTATTTT.

The chain links TRBV23-1 to TRBJ1-1; D call uncertain. TRBV23-1 is an open reading frame whose function is uncertain. CDR3 length equals 11 residues. Trimming cost V 8 bases and J 10 bases, with 14 bases left between them. CDR3 residues: CASRNPEGAFF. As DNA, the CDR3 is TGCGCCAGCCGGAACCCGGAGGGAGCTTTCTTT.

The chain joins TRBV25-1 to TRBJ2-7; 7 bases are a match to TRBD1. Germline loops: CDR1 MGHDK, CDR2 SYGVNS. The CDR3 has 18 amino acids. With 0 bases clipped from V and 3 bases from J, the junction kept 14 bases outside the gene matches. This CDR3 is CASSEYYPGPDRDYEQYF. Written as DNA, the CDR3 is TGTGCCAGCAGTGAATATTACCCAGGGCCCGACAGGGACTACGAGCAGTACTTC.

The chain joins TRBV3-1 (or the pseudogene TRBV3-2) to TRBJ1-1, with a tentative D call TRBD1 (5 bases). CDR3 size: 16 residues. Germline V gene sequence: CDR1 LGHDT, CDR2 YNNKEL (reference sequence). V lost 3 bases, J lost 1 base, and 15 bases lay in between. CDR3 region: CASSQVFSRENTEAFF. CDR3 sequence (DNA): TGTGCCAGCAGCCAGGTTTTCTCCAGGGAGAACACTGAAGCTTTCTTT.

The rearrangement joins TRBV3-1 (or the pseudogene TRBV3-2) to TRBJ2-3; 14 bases align to TRBD2. The CDR3 is 14 residues long. Germline V lookup: CDR1 LGHDT, CDR2 YNNKEL (reference sequence). V trimming: 8 bases; J trimming: 5 bases; junction bases outside the gene matches: 3. CDR3 nucleotides: TGTGCCAGCGGGACTAGCGGGAGTCAAGATACGCAGTATTTT. Translating it yields CASGTSGSQDTQYF.

The genes are TRBV5-1 and TRBJ1-2; weak D call: TRBD1 (5 bases). V was clipped by 0 bases and J by 8 bases, with 20 bases between them. The CDR3 has 16 amino acids. Germline V CDR1 and CDR2: SGHRS, YFSETQ. The CDR3 protein is CASSLDLAGKTRGYTF. Written as DNA, the CDR3 is TGCGCCAGCAGCTTGGATTTGGCAGGGAAGACTAGAGGCTACACCTTC.

The V call is TRBV27, the J call TRBJ2-6; maybe TRBD1 (6 bases). The CDR3 spans 22 residues. Germline V gives CDR1 MNHEY, CDR2 SMNVEV (reference sequence). Trimming pared 0 bases from V and 4 bases from J, leaving 28 bases between. The CDR3 DNA is TGTGCCAGCAGTTTATCGACCTTCGAGGCTCTTGCGACAGGACGGGGGGCCAACGTCCTGACTTTC. This translates into CASSLSTFEALATGRGANVLTF.

The chain recombines TRBV2 with TRBJ1-6; 8 bases line up with TRBD1. Germline assignment: CDR1 SNHLY and CDR2 FYNNEI. The CDR3 runs to 17 residues. V lost 6 bases and J lost 3; bases outside the gene matches: 10. CDR3 DNA: TGTGCCAGCAGCTTTTACCGGGACAGGTTCTATAATTCACCCCTCCACTTT. Its translation: CASSFYRDRFYNSPLHF.

This chain links TRBV5-8 with TRBJ2-4; D not certain. V was trimmed by 4 bases and J by 0 bases, leaving 11 bases between them. The CDR3 runs 15 residues. From germline, CDR1 is SGHTS and CDR2 YDEGEE. The CDR3 coding sequence is TGTGCCAGCAGCGAGACTGGGTTAGCCAAAAACATTCAGTACTTC. This encodes CASSETGLAKNIQYF.

This rearrangement joins TRBV11-2 to TRBJ2-1; maybe TRBD2 (6 bases). The CDR3 loop spans 15 amino acids. CDR1 is SGHAT, CDR2 FQNNGV, per germline. V dropped 5 bases and J dropped 3 bases, with 14 bases sitting between them. The CDR3 is CASSTRDSIYNEQFF. DNA for the CDR3: TGTGCCAGCAGCACCCGGGACTCTATCTACAATGAGCAGTTCTTC.

The genes are TRBV5-4 and TRBJ1-2, with a weak D call TRBD1 (5 bases). The CDR3 contains 15 residues. Trimming shortened V by 0 bases and J by 4 bases, and 13 bases separated the two germline ends. Germline V lookup: CDR1 SGHNT, CDR2 YYREEE (reference sequence). The CDR3 nucleotides are TGTGCCAGCAGCTTGGGTATTGAGACAGTCTATGGCTACACCTTC. It yields the protein CASSLGIETVYGYTF.

This chain connects TRBV28 to TRBJ1-5; D unresolved. This CDR3 has 17 amino acids. The V end lost 6 bases, the J end lost 2 bases, and 20 bases lay between the germline ends. Germline V gene sequence: CDR1 MDHEN, CDR2 SYDVKM. CDR3 amino acids: CASSPNEVISGNQPQHF. In nucleotides, the CDR3 is TGTGCCAGCAGCCCTAACGAGGTGATATCCGGCAATCAGCCCCAGCATTTT.

The chain employs TRBV10-3 and TRBJ1-2, with TRBD1 matching over 7 bases. This CDR3 comprises 12 residues. Germline loops: CDR1 ENHRY, CDR2 SYGVKD. With 6 bases clipped from V and 8 bases from J, the junction kept 6 bases outside the gene matches. The CDR3 loop is CAISGTGDGYTF. In DNA, the CDR3 is TGTGCCATCAGCGGAACAGGGGACGGCTACACCTTC.

The chain employs TRBV27 and TRBJ2-7; 7 positions match TRBD1. Germline assignment: CDR1 MNHEY and CDR2 SMNVEV (reference sequence). This CDR3 is 15 amino acids long. J gave up 3 bases and V 4 bases, and 9 bases lay outside the gene matches. CDR3 sequence reads: CASSYGGTEFYEQYF. CDR3 coding DNA: TGTGCCAGCAGTTATGGTGGGACAGAGTTCTACGAGCAGTACTTC.

The genes are TRBV6-5 and TRBJ1-1; TRBD1 matches at 8 bases. There are 14 residues in the CDR3. Germline V lookup: CDR1 MNHEY, CDR2 SVGAGI. J gave up 2 bases and V 7 bases, and 6 bases lay outside the gene matches. The CDR3 loop reads CASTWDRHNTEAFF. The CDR3 DNA follows: TGTGCCAGCACTTGGGACAGGCATAACACTGAAGCTTTCTTT.

This chain joins TRBV6-5 and TRBJ1-6; tentatively, D is TRBD1 (6 bases). The CDR3 sequence is 14 residues long. Germline V gives CDR1 MNHEY, CDR2 SVGAGI. Trimming removed 2 bases from V and 9 bases from J, with 11 bases in between. The CDR3 DNA is TGTGCCAGCAGTTACCAGGGGAAGCTTTCACCCCTCCACTTT. This translates into CASSYQGKLSPLHF.

The V and J genes are TRBV28 and TRBJ2-7; D is undetermined. The CDR3 spans 13 residues. The ends were cut back, 5 bases at V and 2 bases at J, with 10 bases in the middle. Germline CDR1 is MDHEN and CDR2 is SYDVKM. The CDR3 sequence is CASSGGVTYEQYF. CDR3 DNA: TGTGCCAGCAGTGGCGGAGTAACCTACGAGCAGTACTTC. Full variable domain (rest looked up from reference TRBV28 and TRBJ2-7): DVKVTQSSRYLVKRTGEKVFLECVQDMDHENMFWYRQDPGLGLRLIYFSYDVKMKEKGDIPEGYSVSREKKERFSLILESASTNQTSMYLCASSGGVTYEQYFGPGTRLTVT.

The CDR3 loop is CASSGVMSSYNSPLHF. DNA for the CDR3: TGTGCCAGCAGTGGAGTGATGAGCTCCTATAATTCACCCCTCCACTTT. This rearrangement joins TRBV2 to TRBJ1-6; no clear D. The CDR3 has 16 amino acids. Germline CDR1 SNHLY, CDR2 FYNNEI. Trimming shortened V by 4 bases and J by 0 bases, and 10 bases separated the two germline ends.

The chain carries TRBV4-1 and TRBJ2-3, with 8 bases aligning to TRBD2. J was trimmed by 5 bases and V by 4 bases; bases with no gene match: 5. Germline assignment: CDR1 MGHRA and CDR2 YSYEKL. The CDR3 loop spans 14 amino acids. DNA for the CDR3: TGCGCCAGCAGCCCGGGACTAGGGGTAGATACGCAGTATTTT. Translating gives CASSPGLGVDTQYF.

CDR3 loop: CASSPDRIFQETQYF. The CDR3 DNA follows: TGTGCCAGCAGCCCGGACAGGATTTTCCAAGAGACCCAGTACTTC. V and J are TRBV11-2 and TRBJ2-5; 7 nucleotides agree with TRBD1. CDR1 is SGHAT and CDR2 is FQNNGV in the germline V gene. This CDR3 comprises 15 residues. V shed 5 bases and J 1 base; nucleotides not matched to a gene: 7.

The count of this clone is one. The V gene is TRBV4-1, the J gene TRBJ2-3; 9 bases map to TRBD1. With 6 bases clipped from V and 5 bases from J, the junction kept 6 bases outside the gene matches. Germline-derived CDR1 and CDR2 are MGHRA and YSYEKL. There are 14 residues in the CDR3. CDR3 DNA sequence: TGCGCCAGCAGACCGACAGGGGGACAAGATACGCAGTATTTT. It specifies CASRPTGGQDTQYF.

Concerning this clone: This CDR3 is also generated by other DNA sequences in the sample. The chain employs TRBV28 and TRBJ1-2, with D hard to call. Germline V CDR1 and CDR2: MDHEN, SYDVKM. The CDR3 loop spans 11 amino acids. Trimming pared 4 bases from V and 5 bases from J, leaving 5 bases between. The CDR3, as DNA: TGTGCCAGCAGTTCGAGATATGGCTACACCTTC. It encodes CASSSRYGYTF.